This T cell receptor beta chain was sequenced in a study of cytomegalovirus exposure and HLA in healthy donors. Study-level findings and limits: One cluster of highly shared sequence variants probably arose as a sequencing artifact. The authors later found HLA-associated TCR beta chains more clonally expanded than equally common others.

As concerns this clone: Its antigen is unidentified.

Per the germline V gene, CDR1 is MNHNY and CDR2 is SVGAGI (reference sequence). V was pared by 0 bases and J by 7 bases, with 12 bases between. The CDR3 extends over 14 amino acids. The PCR ran on 60 Vbeta and 13 Jbeta primers. TCRdb's table, derived via immunoSEQ multiplex PCR, lists solely in-frame clones and lacks some. The sample records 150,000 or so clones, roughly 9.8% being singletons. The genes are TRBV6-6 and TRBJ1-1, with D hard to call. Sequencing input: PBMCs. This TCR derives from a man in his fifties or sixties in good health and CMV-seronegative. This chain's CDR3 is CASSYSIGGIEAFF. CDR3 nucleotide sequence: TGTGCCAGCAGTTACTCGATCGGAGGGATTGAAGCTTTCTTT.